The 6 T cell receptor beta chains reported below all come from one sample, sequenced in a study of blood T cell repertoires in COVID-19. The protocol was immunoSEQ multiplex PCR, while the TCRdb copy is restricted to in-frame clones and leaves out a portion. The sample shows hundreds of thousands of clones, more than 85% of them seen only once. Sequenced input: peripheral blood. Receptor source: a man between 65 and 80 years old with acute or convalescent COVID-19.

This clone was detected once. The chain carries TRBV19 and TRBJ1-3; a weak D match, TRBD1 (6 bases). Germline V lookup: CDR1 LNHDA, CDR2 SQIVND (reference sequence). Trimming took off 7 bases at V and 4 bases at J, with 23 bases between the two ends. There are 17 residues in the CDR3. The CDR3 coding sequence is TGTGCCAGTAAAACAGGGATTGACCCCCGACGCGGAAACACCATATATTTT. It codes for CASKTGIDPRRGNTIYF.

The chain is built from TRBV4-3 and TRBJ1-2; D is possibly TRBD1 (5 bases). Germline V gives CDR1 LGHNA, CDR2 YSLEER. V lost 4 bases and J lost 3, with 12 bases in between. The CDR3 totals 14 residues. As DNA, the CDR3 is TGCGCCAGCAGCCCACAGGAGGGCGACTATGGCTACACCTTC. Translation gives CASSPQEGDYGYTF.

This chain's CDR3 is CSAHPRDRDAPAFF. CDR3 sequence (DNA): TGCAGCGCGCACCCCAGGGACAGGGACGCTCCAGCTTTCTTT. The chain joins TRBV29-1 to TRBJ1-1; 9 nucleotides agree with TRBD1. The CDR3 totals 14 residues. Germline assignment: CDR1 SQVTM and CDR2 ANQGSEA. The junction had 16 bases not matched to a gene; V was cut back by 7 bases and J by 10 bases. Looking up the rest from reference TRBV29-1 and TRBJ1-1 gives the full variable domain: SAVISQKPSRDICQRGTSLTIQCQVDSQVTMMFWYRQQPGQSLTLIATANQGSEATYESGFVIDKFPISRPNLTFSTLTVSNMSPEDSSIYLCSAHPRDRDAPAFFGQGTRLTVV.

The chain is built from TRBV2 and TRBJ1-1, with a weak D call TRBD1 (6 bases). CDR3 size: 15 residues. Trimming took off 7 bases at V and 0 bases at J, with 15 bases between the two ends. The germline CDR1 and CDR2 sequences are SNHLY and FYNNEI. The CDR3: CASTRQGRVNTEAFF. The CDR3 nucleotides read TGTGCCAGCACCAGGCAGGGGAGGGTGAACACTGAAGCTTTCTTT.

The chain is built from TRBV27 and TRBJ1-4, with 9 bases aligning to TRBD1. The junction had 10 bases not matched to a gene; V was cut back by 6 bases and J by 8 bases. CDR1 and CDR2 (germline): MNHEY, SMNVEV (reference sequence). The CDR3 is 15 residues long. The CDR3 DNA reads TGTGCCAGCAGGGGACAGGGAATAGTTGGGGAAAAACTGTTTTTT. This translates into CASRGQGIVGEKLFF.

V gene TRBV12-5 combines with J gene TRBJ2-1; 7 nucleotides agree with TRBD2. The V gene end was trimmed by 3 bases and the J gene end by 6 bases; junction bases not matched to a gene: 2. The germline V gene has CDR1 LGHNT and CDR2 FRNRAP. The CDR3 extends over 13 amino acids. CDR3 in DNA: TGTGCTAGTGGTTTAGCGGGGAGCAATGAGCAGTTCTTC. Its translation is CASGLAGSNEQFF.